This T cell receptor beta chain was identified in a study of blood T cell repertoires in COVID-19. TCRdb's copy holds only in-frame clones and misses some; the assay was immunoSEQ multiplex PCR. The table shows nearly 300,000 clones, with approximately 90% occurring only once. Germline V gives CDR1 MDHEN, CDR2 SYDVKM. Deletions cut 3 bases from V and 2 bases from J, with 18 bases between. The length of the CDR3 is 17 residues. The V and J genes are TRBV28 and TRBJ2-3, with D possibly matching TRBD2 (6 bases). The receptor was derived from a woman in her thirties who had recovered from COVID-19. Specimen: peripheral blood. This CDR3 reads CASSFGGLAGTTDTQYF. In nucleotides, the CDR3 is TGTGCCAGCAGTTTTGGCGGGTTGGCGGGGACCACAGATACGCAGTATTTT.